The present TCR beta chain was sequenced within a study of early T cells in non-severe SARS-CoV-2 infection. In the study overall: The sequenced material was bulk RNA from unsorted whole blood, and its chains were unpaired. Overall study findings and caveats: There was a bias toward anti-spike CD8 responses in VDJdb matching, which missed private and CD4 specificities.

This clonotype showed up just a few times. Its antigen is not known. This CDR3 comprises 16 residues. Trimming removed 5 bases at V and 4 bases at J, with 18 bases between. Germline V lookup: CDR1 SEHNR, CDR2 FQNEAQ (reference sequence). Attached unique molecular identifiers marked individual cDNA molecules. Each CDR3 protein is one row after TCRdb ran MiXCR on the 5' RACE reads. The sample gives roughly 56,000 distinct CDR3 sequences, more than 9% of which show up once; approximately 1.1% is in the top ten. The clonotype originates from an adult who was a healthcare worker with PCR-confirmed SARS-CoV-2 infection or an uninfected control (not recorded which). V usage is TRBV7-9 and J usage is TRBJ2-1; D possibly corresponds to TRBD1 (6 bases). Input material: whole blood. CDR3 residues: CASSPVQGVKYNEQFF. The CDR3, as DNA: TGTGCCAGCAGCCCAGTACAGGGAGTGAAATACAATGAGCAGTTCTTC.